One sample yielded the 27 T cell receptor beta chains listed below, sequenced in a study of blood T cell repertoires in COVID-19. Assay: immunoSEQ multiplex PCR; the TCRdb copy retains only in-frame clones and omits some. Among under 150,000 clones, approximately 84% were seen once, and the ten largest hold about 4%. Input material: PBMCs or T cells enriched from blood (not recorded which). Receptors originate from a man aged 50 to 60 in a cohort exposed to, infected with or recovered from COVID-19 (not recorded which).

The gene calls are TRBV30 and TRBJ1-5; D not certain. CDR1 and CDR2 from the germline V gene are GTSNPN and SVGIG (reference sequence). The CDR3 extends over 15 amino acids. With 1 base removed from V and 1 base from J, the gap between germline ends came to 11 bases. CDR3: CAWSGGERSNQPQHF. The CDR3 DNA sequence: TGTGCCTGGAGTGGCGGGGAAAGGAGCAATCAGCCCCAGCATTTT.

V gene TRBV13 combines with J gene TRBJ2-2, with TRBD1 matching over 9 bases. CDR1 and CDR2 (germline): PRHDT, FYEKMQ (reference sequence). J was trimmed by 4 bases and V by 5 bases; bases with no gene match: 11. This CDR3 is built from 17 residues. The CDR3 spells CASSGSTGGRVTGELFF. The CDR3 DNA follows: TGTGCCAGCAGCGGCAGTACAGGGGGCCGTGTCACCGGGGAGCTGTTTTTT.

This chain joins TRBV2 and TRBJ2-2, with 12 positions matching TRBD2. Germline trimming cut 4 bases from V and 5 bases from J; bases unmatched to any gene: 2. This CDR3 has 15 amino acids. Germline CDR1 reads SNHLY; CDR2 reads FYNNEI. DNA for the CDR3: TGTGCCAGCAGTGGACTAGCGGGAGATACCGGGGAGCTGTTTTTT. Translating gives CASSGLAGDTGELFF.

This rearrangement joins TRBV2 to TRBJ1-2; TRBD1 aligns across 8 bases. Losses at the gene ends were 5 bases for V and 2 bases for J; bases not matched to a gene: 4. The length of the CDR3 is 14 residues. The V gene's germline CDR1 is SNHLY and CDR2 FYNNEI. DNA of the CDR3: TGTGCCAGCAGTACCGGGACAGGAAACTATGGCTACACCTTC. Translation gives CASSTGTGNYGYTF.

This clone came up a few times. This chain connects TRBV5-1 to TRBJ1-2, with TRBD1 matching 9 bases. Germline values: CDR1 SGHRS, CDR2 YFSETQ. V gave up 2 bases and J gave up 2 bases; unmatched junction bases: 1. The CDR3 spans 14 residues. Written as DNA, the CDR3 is TGCGCCAGCAGCTTAACAGGGGGCAACTATGGCTACACCTTC. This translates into CASSLTGGNYGYTF.

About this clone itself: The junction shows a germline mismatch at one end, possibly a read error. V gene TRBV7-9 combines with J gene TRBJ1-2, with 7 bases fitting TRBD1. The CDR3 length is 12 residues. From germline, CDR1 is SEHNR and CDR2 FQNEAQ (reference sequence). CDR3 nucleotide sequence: TGTGCCAGCAGCCCTAAGCCAGAGGGGGCCTTCTTC. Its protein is CASSPKPEGAFF.

In DNA, the CDR3 is TGTGCCAGCACTCTGACAGGGGAAGCTTTCTTT. This translates into CASTLTGEAFF. J is TRBJ1-1 and V is TRBV6-6, with 7 bases matching TRBD1. V lost 7 bases to trimming and J lost 8 bases; unmatched junction nucleotides: 4. This CDR3 contains 11 residues. Germline CDR1 is MNHNY and CDR2 is SVGAGI (reference sequence).

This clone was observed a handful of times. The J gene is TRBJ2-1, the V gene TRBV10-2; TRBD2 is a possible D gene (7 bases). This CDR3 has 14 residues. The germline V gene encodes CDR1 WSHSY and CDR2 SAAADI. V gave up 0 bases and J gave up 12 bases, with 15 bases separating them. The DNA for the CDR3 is TGCGCCAGCAGTGAGTCGGGGGCGGGAGAAGCGCAGTTCTTC. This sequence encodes CASSESGAGEAQFF.

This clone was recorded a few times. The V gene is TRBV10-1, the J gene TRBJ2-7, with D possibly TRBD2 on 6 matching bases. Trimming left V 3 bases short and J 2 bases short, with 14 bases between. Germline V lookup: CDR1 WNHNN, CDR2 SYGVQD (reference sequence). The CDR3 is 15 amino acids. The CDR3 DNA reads TGCGCCAGCAGTGACGGGGGTGCATACCCCTACGAGCAGTACTTC. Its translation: CASSDGGAYPYEQYF.

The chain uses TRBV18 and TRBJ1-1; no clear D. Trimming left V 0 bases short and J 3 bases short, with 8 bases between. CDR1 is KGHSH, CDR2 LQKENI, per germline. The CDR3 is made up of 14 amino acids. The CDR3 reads CASSPPLRDTEAFF. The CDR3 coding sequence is TGTGCCAGCTCACCACCCCTGAGGGACACTGAAGCTTTCTTT.

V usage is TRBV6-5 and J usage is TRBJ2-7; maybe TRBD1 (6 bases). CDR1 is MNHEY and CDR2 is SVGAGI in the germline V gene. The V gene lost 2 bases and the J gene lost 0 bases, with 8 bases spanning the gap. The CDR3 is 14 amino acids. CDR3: CASSYQGHSYEQYF. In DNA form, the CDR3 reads TGTGCCAGCAGTTACCAGGGGCACTCCTACGAGCAGTACTTC.

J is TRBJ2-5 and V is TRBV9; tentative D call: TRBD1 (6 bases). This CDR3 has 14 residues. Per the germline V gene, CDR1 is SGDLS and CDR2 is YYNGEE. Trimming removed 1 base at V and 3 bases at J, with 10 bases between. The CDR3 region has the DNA TGTGCCAGCAGCGTAACCCAGGGGAAAGAGACCCAGTACTTC. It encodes CASSVTQGKETQYF.

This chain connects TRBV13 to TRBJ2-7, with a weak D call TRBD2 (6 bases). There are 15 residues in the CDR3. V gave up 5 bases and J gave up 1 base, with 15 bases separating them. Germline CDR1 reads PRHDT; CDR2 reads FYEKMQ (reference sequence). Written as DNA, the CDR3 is TGTGCCAGCAGCCGGGGGACCGGGCGGTCCTACGAGCAGTACTTC. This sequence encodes CASSRGTGRSYEQYF.

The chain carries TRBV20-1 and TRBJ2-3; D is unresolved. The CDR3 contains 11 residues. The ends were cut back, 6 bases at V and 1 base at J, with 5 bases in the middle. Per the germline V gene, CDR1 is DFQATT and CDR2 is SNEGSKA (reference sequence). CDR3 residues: CSALGTDTQYF. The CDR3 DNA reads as TGCAGTGCCCTAGGCACAGATACGCAGTATTTT.

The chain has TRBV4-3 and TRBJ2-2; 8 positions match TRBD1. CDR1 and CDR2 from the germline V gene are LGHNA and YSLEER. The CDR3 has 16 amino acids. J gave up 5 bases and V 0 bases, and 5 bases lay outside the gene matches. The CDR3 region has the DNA TGCGCCAGCAGCCAAGATGTCCAGGGGGCGACCGGGGAGCTGTTTTTT. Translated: CASSQDVQGATGELFF.

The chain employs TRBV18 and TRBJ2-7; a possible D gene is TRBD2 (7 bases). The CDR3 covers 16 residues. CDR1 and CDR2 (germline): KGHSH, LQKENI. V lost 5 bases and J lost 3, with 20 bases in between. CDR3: CASSLRGGREFYEQYF. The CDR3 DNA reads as TGTGCCAGCTCATTAAGGGGGGGAAGGGAGTTCTACGAGCAGTACTTC.

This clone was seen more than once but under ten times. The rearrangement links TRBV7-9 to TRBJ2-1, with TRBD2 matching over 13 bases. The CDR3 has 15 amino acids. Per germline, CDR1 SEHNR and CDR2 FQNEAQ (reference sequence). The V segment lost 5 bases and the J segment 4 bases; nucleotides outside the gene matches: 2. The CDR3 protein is CASSPTSGGYNEQFF. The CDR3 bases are TGTGCCAGCAGCCCGACTAGCGGGGGGTACAATGAGCAGTTCTTC.

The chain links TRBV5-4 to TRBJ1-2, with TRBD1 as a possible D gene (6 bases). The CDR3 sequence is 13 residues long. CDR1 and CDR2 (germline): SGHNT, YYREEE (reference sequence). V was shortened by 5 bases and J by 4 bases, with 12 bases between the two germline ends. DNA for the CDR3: TGTGCCAGCAGGGGGGACACGACCTATGGCTACACCTTC. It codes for CASRGDTTYGYTF.

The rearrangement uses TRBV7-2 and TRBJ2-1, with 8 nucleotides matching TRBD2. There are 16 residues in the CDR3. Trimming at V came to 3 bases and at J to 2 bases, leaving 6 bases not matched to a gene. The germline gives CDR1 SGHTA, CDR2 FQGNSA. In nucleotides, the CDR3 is TGTGCCAGCAGCTTGTCTAGCGGGCAAACCTACAATGAGCAGTTCTTC. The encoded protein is CASSLSSGQTYNEQFF.

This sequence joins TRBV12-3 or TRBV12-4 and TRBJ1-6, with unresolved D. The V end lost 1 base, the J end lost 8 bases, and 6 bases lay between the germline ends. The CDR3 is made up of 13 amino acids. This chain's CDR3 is CASSLGEDSPLHF. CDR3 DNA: TGTGCCAGCAGTTTAGGTGAGGATTCACCCCTCCACTTT.

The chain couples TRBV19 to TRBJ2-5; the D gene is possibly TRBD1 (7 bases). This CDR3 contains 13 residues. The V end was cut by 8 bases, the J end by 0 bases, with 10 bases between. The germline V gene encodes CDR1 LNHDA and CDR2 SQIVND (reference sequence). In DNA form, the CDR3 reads TGTGCCAGTGGCGGGACAGACCAAGAGACCCAGTACTTC. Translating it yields CASGGTDQETQYF.

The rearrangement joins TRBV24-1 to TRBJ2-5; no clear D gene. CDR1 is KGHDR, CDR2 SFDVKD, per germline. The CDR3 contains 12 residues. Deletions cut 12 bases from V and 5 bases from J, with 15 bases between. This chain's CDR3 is CAFLPPEETQYF. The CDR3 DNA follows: TGTGCCTTTCTACCCCCGGAGGAGACCCAGTACTTC.

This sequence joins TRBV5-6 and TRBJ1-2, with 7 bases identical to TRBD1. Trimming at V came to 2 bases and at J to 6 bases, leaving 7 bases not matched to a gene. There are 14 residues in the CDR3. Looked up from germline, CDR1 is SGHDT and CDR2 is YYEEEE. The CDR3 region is CASSLLRGQDGYTF. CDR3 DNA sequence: TGTGCCAGCAGCTTACTGAGGGGGCAGGATGGCTACACCTTC.

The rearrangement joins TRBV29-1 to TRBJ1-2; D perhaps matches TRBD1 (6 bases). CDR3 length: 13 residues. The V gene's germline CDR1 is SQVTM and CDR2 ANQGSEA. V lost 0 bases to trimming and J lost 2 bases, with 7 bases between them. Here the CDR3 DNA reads TGCAGCGTTGAAGACACAGGGAACTATGGCTACACCTTC. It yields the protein CSVEDTGNYGYTF.

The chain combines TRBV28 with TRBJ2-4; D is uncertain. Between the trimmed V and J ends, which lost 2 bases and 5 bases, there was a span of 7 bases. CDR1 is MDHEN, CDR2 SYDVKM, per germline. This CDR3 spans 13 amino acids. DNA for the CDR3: TGTGCCAGCAGTTTACAACCGGAAAACATTCAGTACTTC. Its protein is CASSLQPENIQYF.

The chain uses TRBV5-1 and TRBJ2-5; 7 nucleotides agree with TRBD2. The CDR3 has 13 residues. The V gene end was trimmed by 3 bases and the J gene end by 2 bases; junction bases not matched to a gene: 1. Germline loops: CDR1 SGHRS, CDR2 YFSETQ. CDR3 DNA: TGCGCCAGCAGCTGGACTAGGCAAGAGACCCAGTACTTC. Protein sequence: CASSWTRQETQYF.

CDR3 amino acids: CASSSGEGLAGVNEQFF. The CDR3 nucleotides read TGCGCCAGCAGTTCCGGTGAAGGACTAGCGGGAGTGAATGAGCAGTTCTTC. This rearrangement joins TRBV10-1 to TRBJ2-1; 13 nucleotides line up with TRBD2. This CDR3 has 17 amino acids. Germline V CDR1 and CDR2: WNHNN, SYGVQD (reference sequence). V was clipped by 5 bases and J by 7 bases; unmatched bases: 11.